These T cell receptor beta chains were read from a single sample in a study of blood T cell repertoires in COVID-19. The assay was immunoSEQ multiplex PCR, and TCRdb's table has in-frame clones only and misses some. Of 65,000 to 90,000 clones detected, less than 85% appear once; the ten largest clones hold 15% to 20%. Source material: peripheral blood. Receptors were obtained from a man between 65 and 85 years old with active or convalescent COVID-19. Each CDR3 is given with its conserved first and last residue. D genes are given only for firm matches. Some rows have no size entry. The others give once, few or many, or a class for an expanded clone.

d_gene: NA
v_gene: TRBV29-1
abundance: NA
j_gene: TRBJ1-4
len: 13
CDR3aa: CSVAGGVGGKLFF
CDR3nt: TGCAGCGTTGCCGGCGGGGTCGGTGGAAAACTGTTTTTT

d_gene: NA
v_gene: TRBV29-1
abundance: NA
j_gene: TRBJ2-7
len: 13
CDR3aa: CNGMRREDYEQYF
CDR3nt: TGCAACGGGATGCGTAGGGAAGACTACGAGCAGTACTTC

d_gene: NA
v_gene: TRBV11-2
abundance: NA
j_gene: TRBJ1-5
len: 16
CDR3aa: CASSLDHGGLEQPQHF
CDR3nt: TGTGCCAGCAGCTTAGATCACGGGGGACTGGAACAGCCCCAGCATTTT

d_gene: TRBD1
v_gene: TRBV10-3
abundance: few
j_gene: TRBJ2-1
len: 15
CDR3aa: CAISEEGQGLGEQFF
CDR3nt: TGTGCCATCAGTGAAGAGGGACAGGGGTTGGGTGAGCAGTTCTTC

d_gene: TRBD2
v_gene: TRBV28
abundance: NA
j_gene: TRBJ2-3
len: 16
CDR3aa: CASSSLASGAVDTQYF
CDR3nt: TGTGCCAGCAGTTCCCTGGCTAGCGGGGCCGTAGATACGCAGTATTTT

d_gene: TRBD1
v_gene: TRBV10-3
abundance: few
j_gene: TRBJ1-3
len: 15
CDR3aa: CAIRRQGDSGNTIYF
CDR3nt: TGTGCCATCAGACGACAGGGCGACTCTGGAAACACCATATATTTT

d_gene: TRBD1
v_gene: TRBV6-5
abundance: NA
j_gene: TRBJ2-5
len: 14
CDR3aa: CASVRTGGQGTQYF
CDR3nt: TGTGCCAGCGTTAGGACGGGGGGACAGGGGACCCAGTACTTC

d_gene: TRBD2
v_gene: TRBV9
abundance: NA
j_gene: TRBJ2-1
len: 16
CDR3aa: CASSVEASGRGNEQFF
CDR3nt: TGTGCCAGCAGCGTAGAGGCTAGCGGGCGGGGGAATGAGCAGTTCTTC

d_gene: NA
v_gene: TRBV19
abundance: NA
j_gene: TRBJ1-1
len: 13
CDR3aa: CASSDQGSTEAFF
CDR3nt: TGTGCCAGTAGTGATCAGGGGTCCACTGAAGCTTTCTTT

d_gene: NA
v_gene: TRBV11-2
abundance: NA
j_gene: TRBJ1-2
len: 12
CDR3aa: CASSFQNYGYTF
CDR3nt: TGTGCCAGCAGCTTCCAGAACTATGGCTACACCTTC

d_gene: NA
v_gene: TRBV19
abundance: few
j_gene: TRBJ1-2
len: 13
CDR3aa: CASSPPGNYGYTF
CDR3nt: TGTGCCAGTAGTCCCCCAGGAAACTATGGCTACACCTTC

d_gene: TRBD1
v_gene: TRBV28
abundance: few
j_gene: TRBJ2-7
len: 16
CDR3aa: CASSSQPGQGIHEQYF
CDR3nt: TGTGCCAGCAGTTCGCAGCCGGGACAGGGGATCCACGAGCAGTACTTC

d_gene: NA
v_gene: TRBV5-5
abundance: NA
j_gene: TRBJ2-7
len: 17
CDR3aa: CASSAKHGQLLTYEQYF
CDR3nt: TGTGCCAGCAGCGCAAAGCACGGACAGCTTTTGACCTACGAGCAGTACTTC

d_gene: TRBD2
v_gene: TRBV5-1
abundance: NA
j_gene: TRBJ2-2
len: 17
CDR3aa: CASRGTLAGVNTGELFF
CDR3nt: TGCGCCAGCAGGGGGACCCTAGCGGGGGTGAACACCGGGGAGCTGTTTTTT

d_gene: TRBD1
v_gene: TRBV3-1/TRBV3-2
abundance: NA
j_gene: TRBJ1-5
len: 13
CDR3aa: CASSQQGDQPQHF
CDR3nt: TGTGCCAGCAGCCAACAGGGGGATCAGCCCCAGCATTTT

d_gene: TRBD2
v_gene: TRBV5-6
abundance: NA
j_gene: TRBJ2-1
len: 16
CDR3aa: CASSWRTSGGWNEQFF
CDR3nt: TGTGCCAGCAGCTGGAGGACTAGCGGGGGGTGGAATGAGCAGTTCTTC

d_gene: NA
v_gene: TRBV29-1
abundance: NA
j_gene: TRBJ1-3
len: 14
CDR3aa: CSAAQGYSGNTIYF
CDR3nt: TGCAGCGCCGCACAGGGATACTCTGGAAACACCATATATTTT

d_gene: NA
v_gene: TRBV5-1
abundance: NA
j_gene: TRBJ2-7
len: 13
CDR3aa: CASSEGLSNEQYF
CDR3nt: TGCGCCAGCAGCGAGGGCTTAAGCAACGAGCAGTACTTC

d_gene: NA
v_gene: TRBV3-1/TRBV3-2
abundance: NA
j_gene: TRBJ1-2
len: 15
CDR3aa: CASSQDRAGAYGYTF
CDR3nt: TGTGCCAGCAGCCAAGATCGGGCAGGGGCCTATGGCTACACCTTC

d_gene: NA
v_gene: TRBV19
abundance: once
j_gene: TRBJ2-7
len: 13
CDR3aa: CASSQTTMAEQYF
CDR3nt: TGTGCCAGTAGCCAAACCACCATGGCCGAGCAGTACTTC

d_gene: TRBD2
v_gene: TRBV7-2
abundance: NA
j_gene: TRBJ2-5
len: 15
CDR3aa: CASKLTSGGWETQYF
CDR3nt: TGTGCCAGCAAATTGACTAGCGGGGGGTGGGAGACCCAGTACTTC

d_gene: NA
v_gene: TRBV7-2
abundance: NA
j_gene: TRBJ2-5
len: 11
CDR3aa: CASRKEQTQYF
CDR3nt: TGTGCCAGCAGAAAAGAGCAGACCCAGTACTTC

d_gene: NA
v_gene: TRBV5-1
abundance: NA
j_gene: TRBJ2-7
len: 15
CDR3aa: CASSFGWGTLYEQYF
CDR3nt: TGCGCCAGCAGCTTCGGGTGGGGCACCCTCTACGAGCAGTACTTC

d_gene: NA
v_gene: TRBV21-1
abundance: NA
j_gene: TRBJ2-2
len: 15
CDR3aa: CASSNLDLNTGELFF
CDR3nt: TGTGCCAGCAGCAACTTAGATTTGAACACCGGGGAGCTGTTTTTT

d_gene: NA
v_gene: TRBV14
abundance: NA
j_gene: TRBJ2-5
len: 15
CDR3aa: CASSQLRDTQETQYF
CDR3nt: TGTGCCAGCAGCCAACTCCGGGACACCCAAGAGACCCAGTACTTC

d_gene: TRBD1
v_gene: TRBV19
abundance: NA
j_gene: TRBJ2-6
len: 15
CDR3aa: CASGTGLSGANVLTF
CDR3nt: TGTGCCTCCGGGACAGGGCTATCTGGGGCCAACGTCCTGACTTTC

d_gene: NA
v_gene: TRBV10-1
abundance: few
j_gene: TRBJ2-5
len: 15
CDR3aa: CASSESILGRETQYF
CDR3nt: TGCGCCAGCAGTGAGTCGATTTTGGGCAGGGAGACCCAGTACTTC

d_gene: NA
v_gene: TRBV10-3
abundance: once
j_gene: TRBJ1-2
len: 13
CDR3aa: CAISESTSLGYTF
CDR3nt: TGTGCCATCAGTGAGTCGACATCTCTGGGCTACACCTTC

d_gene: NA
v_gene: TRBV12-3/TRBV12-4
abundance: few
j_gene: TRBJ1-2
len: 13
CDR3aa: CASRTGFGYGYTF
CDR3nt: TGTGCCAGCAGGACAGGTTTTGGCTATGGCTACACCTTC

d_gene: TRBD1
v_gene: TRBV25-1
abundance: once
j_gene: TRBJ2-5
len: 17
CDR3aa: CASSDSLDRGGKETQYF
CDR3nt: TGTGCCAGCAGTGATTCCCTCGACAGGGGCGGGAAAGAGACCCAGTACTTC

d_gene: TRBD1
v_gene: TRBV28
abundance: few
j_gene: TRBJ1-1
len: 15
CDR3aa: CASSSAGQGPTEAFF
CDR3nt: TGTGCCAGCAGTTCAGCCGGACAGGGACCGACTGAAGCTTTCTTT

d_gene: TRBD2
v_gene: TRBV7-3
abundance: NA
j_gene: TRBJ2-5
len: 14
CDR3aa: CASSSSTSSETQYF
CDR3nt: TGTGCCAGCAGCTCCTCGACTAGCTCAGAGACCCAGTACTTC

d_gene: NA
v_gene: TRBV6-2/TRBV6-3
abundance: once
j_gene: TRBJ1-4
len: 14
CDR3aa: CASSTRQGSEKLFF
CDR3nt: TGTGCCAGCAGCACCCGACAAGGCTCGGAAAAACTGTTTTTT

d_gene: NA
v_gene: TRBV4-1
abundance: NA
j_gene: TRBJ1-4
len: 16
CDR3aa: CASSLPRGRSHEKLFF
CDR3nt: TGCGCCAGCAGCCTACCCAGGGGACGGAGTCATGAAAAACTGTTTTTT

d_gene: TRBD1
v_gene: TRBV5-1
abundance: NA
j_gene: TRBJ1-3
len: 17
CDR3aa: CASSAGQGDFSGNTIYF
CDR3nt: TGCGCCAGCAGCGCGGGACAGGGGGATTTCTCTGGAAACACCATATATTTT

d_gene: NA
v_gene: TRBV19
abundance: NA
j_gene: TRBJ2-2
len: 14
CDR3aa: CASIIRPNTGELFF
CDR3nt: TGTGCCTCCATCATCAGGCCGAACACCGGGGAGCTGTTTTTT

d_gene: TRBD1
v_gene: TRBV28
abundance: NA
j_gene: TRBJ2-3
len: 14
CDR3aa: CASSTPLQGASQYF
CDR3nt: TGTGCCAGCAGTACACCCTTACAGGGGGCATCGCAGTATTTT

d_gene: NA
v_gene: TRBV6-5
abundance: NA
j_gene: TRBJ2-3
len: 14
CDR3aa: CASRQLPIIDTQYF
CDR3nt: TGTGCCAGCAGACAACTACCCATAATAGATACGCAGTATTTT

d_gene: NA
v_gene: TRBV9
abundance: NA
j_gene: TRBJ2-3
len: 14
CDR3aa: CASSANREKDTQYF
CDR3nt: TGTGCCAGCAGCGCTAACAGGGAAAAAGATACGCAGTATTTT

d_gene: TRBD1
v_gene: TRBV28
abundance: NA
j_gene: TRBJ1-3
len: 15
CDR3aa: CASSLARTGAGTIYF
CDR3nt: TGTGCCAGCAGTTTGGCAAGGACAGGGGCCGGGACCATATATTTT

d_gene: TRBD1
v_gene: TRBV5-1
abundance: NA
j_gene: TRBJ1-6
len: 16
CDR3aa: CASSLAPEGANSPLHF
CDR3nt: TGCGCCAGCAGCTTGGCCCCGGAGGGGGCTAATTCACCCCTCCACTTT

d_gene: TRBD2
v_gene: TRBV4-1
abundance: NA
j_gene: TRBJ2-1
len: 18
CDR3aa: CASSQGWGGTSAYNEQFF
CDR3nt: TGCGCCAGCAGCCAAGGTTGGGGCGGGACTAGCGCCTACAATGAGCAGTTCTTC

d_gene: NA
v_gene: TRBV3-1/TRBV3-2
abundance: NA
j_gene: TRBJ1-2
len: 17
CDR3aa: CASSQDYESSGAYGYTF
CDR3nt: TGTGCCAGCAGCCAAGATTACGAGTCCTCCGGAGCCTATGGCTACACCTTC

d_gene: NA
v_gene: TRBV6-1
abundance: few
j_gene: TRBJ1-2
len: 13
CDR3aa: CASGDRLGGGYTF
CDR3nt: TGTGCCAGCGGTGACCGACTTGGAGGAGGCTACACCTTC

d_gene: TRBD2
v_gene: TRBV5-4
abundance: NA
j_gene: TRBJ2-5
len: 15
CDR3aa: CASSRSGGDKETQYF
CDR3nt: TGTGCCAGCAGCCGCTCCGGGGGGGATAAAGAGACCCAGTACTTC

d_gene: TRBD1
v_gene: TRBV24-1
abundance: NA
j_gene: TRBJ1-1
len: 15
CDR3aa: CATSDSGQGDTEAFF
CDR3nt: TGTGCCACCAGTGATTCGGGACAGGGAGACACTGAAGCTTTCTTT

d_gene: TRBD2
v_gene: TRBV6-6
abundance: once
j_gene: TRBJ2-3
len: 16
CDR3aa: CASTSGGAFFTDTQYF
CDR3nt: TGTGCCAGCACTAGCGGGGGGGCGTTTTTCACAGATACGCAGTATTTT